This T cell receptor (beta chain) originates from a study of T cells in Graves' hyperthyroidism and ophthalmopathy. The source material, RNA transcripts, was used to amplify TCR beta CDR3 regions. Using the HTBI primer set, a first-round RT-PCR was run on the TCR CDR3. TCRdb called the multiplex PCR reads again in MiXCR, with one record for every CDR3 protein. The profile shows over 400,000 distinct CDR3 sequences, roughly 22% of them singletons. Clinical symptoms, serum thyroxine and TRAb, thyroid ultrasound and orbital computed tomography were used for the diagnoses. The V end lost 6 bases, the J end lost 0 bases, and 12 bases lay between the germline ends. The CDR3 runs to 15 residues.

Sequencing was carried out using blood. The rearrangement joins TRBV6-7 to TRBJ1-5; TRBD1 is a possible D gene (6 bases). TRBV6-7 is an open reading frame whose function is uncertain. This sequence originates from a woman in her seventies with Graves' ophthalmopathy. Here the CDR3 reads CASRAGADSNQPQHF. CDR3 nucleotide sequence: TGTGCCAGCAGGGCGGGGGCGGATAGCAATCAGCCCCAGCATTTT.